This paragraph covers one TCR beta chain sequence. There are 14 residues in the CDR3. Trimming cost V 0 bases and J 8 bases; bases outside gene matches: 3. Per germline, CDR1 LNHNV and CDR2 YYDKDF (reference sequence). The sample is drawn from a study of control samples from healthy donors and cancer patients. The method was immunoSEQ multiplex PCR; TCRdb's version includes in-frame clones alone and lacks a portion of them. The profile covers about 160,000 clones, with approximately 94% appearing a single time and 12% to 15% taken by the ten largest. The chain combines TRBV15 with TRBJ2-1, with 8 bases that match TRBD1. The sample was PBMCs. This TCR was recovered from a man in his sixties with colorectal cancer. The CDR3 spells CATSRDRGLDEQFF. For the CDR3, the DNA is TGTGCCACCAGCAGAGACAGGGGGCTGGATGAGCAGTTCTTC.